The entry below describes one T cell receptor beta chain. Its antigen is currently unknown. Profiling relied on immunoSEQ multiplex PCR, and the TCRdb table lists in-frame clones only, not all of them. The table includes about 45,000 clones, roughly 88% detected once. Trimming removed 6 bases at V and 0 bases at J, with 14 bases between. This CDR3 comprises 16 residues. The germline V gene has CDR1 MNHEY and CDR2 SMNVEV (reference sequence). The entry originates in a study of OX40 agonist ivuxolimab in advanced cancers. Study-level background: Treatment of patients was with ivuxolimab, an agonistic anti-OX40 (CD134) antibody. Participants, approximately 81% male, averaged approximately 60 years of age, ranging from about 20 to 80. There were three patients with partial responses, one having hepatocellular carcinoma and two cutaneous melanoma. Study observations and caveats: A proportion of nonresponders additionally exhibited low normalized T-cell clonal expansion.

The rearrangement joins TRBV27 to TRBJ1-4; D unresolved. The TCR comes from an adult with an advanced solid tumor such as melanoma, head and neck, liver or kidney cancer. The sequencing used CD4+ or CD8+ T cells sorted from blood, collected in a trial of the OX40 agonist ivuxolimab. The CDR3, as DNA: TGTGCCAGCAGACCAATCGAAGGGACAACTAATGAAAAACTGTTTTTT. This encodes CASRPIEGTTNEKLFF.